This T cell receptor (beta chain) was sequenced during a study of shared clonotypes between healthy human individuals. Study-wide results and limits: The sole specimen, blood, was sampled, and tissue repertoires likely differ. Richness estimates generally favored naive over memory subsets.

Original handling: Junction-only immunoSEQ sequences carried no quality scores, so filtering differed. Method: immunoSEQ multiplex PCR; TCRdb's copy keeps in-frame clones and lacks some. D and trimming come from the DNA, and the V and J calls and clone size come from that table. The sample consists of around 2,000,000 clones, roughly 94% of them appearing once. In regard to this clone: As yet, its antigen is unknown.

This CDR3 comprises 16 residues. The V gene's germline CDR1 is SGDLS and CDR2 YYNGEE. Unmatched junction bases numbered 2, after V lost 0 bases and J lost 3 bases. The chain joins TRBV9 to TRBJ1-4; 10 nucleotides line up with TRBD1. The receptor comes from a man aged 18-30 years in good health. Sequenced input: naive CD4+ T cells sorted from blood. Subset meaning: CD45RA+ positively selected. For the CDR3, the DNA is TGTGCCAGCAGCGTAGATGGGACAGGGGCTAATGAAAAACTGTTTTTT. This codes for CASSVDGTGANEKLFF.